Here is one TCR beta chain with its context. The data derive from a study of CD8 T cells in Susac syndrome. The individuals used as controls were healthy donors who had been matched for both age and sex. Trimming took off 3 bases at V and 2 bases at J, with 11 bases between the two ends. Per the germline V gene, CDR1 is SQVTM and CDR2 is ANQGSEA. The CDR3 runs to 14 residues. RNA amounts of about 0.5 to 1 ug underwent reverse transcription with random hexamers. TCRdb passed the immunoSEQ multiplex PCR reads through MiXCR, listing each CDR3 protein once. Here the sample spans around 140,000 distinct CDR3 sequences, roughly 94% being singletons.

The TCR sequence derives from a human donor in good health. The J gene is TRBJ2-1, the V gene TRBV29-1; D is perhaps TRBD1 (5 bases). The specimen sequenced was CD4+ T cells from PBMCs. The CDR3 sequence is CSVDGQDTYNEQFF. The CDR3, as DNA: TGCAGCGTTGACGGCCAGGACACCTACAATGAGCAGTTCTTC.